The rows below give T cell receptor beta chains drawn from one sample of a study of naive and memory T cell subsets. TCRdb recomputed calls from the 5' RACE reads with MiXCR, one row per CDR3 protein. The data hold about 62,000 distinct CDR3 sequences, with more than 6.5% observed a single time. All receptors come from a female donor in good health. The CDR3 runs from the conserved cysteine through the conserved F or W. Fields, in order: CDR3 length, V gene, clone size, J gene, D gene, CDR3 protein, CDR3 DNA. D genes are given only for firm matches. Where a row states a size, it is once, few, many or the class of an expanded clone; other rows omit it.

>11|TRBV29-1|many|TRBJ1-1|-
CSGSGGYRAFF
TGCAGCGGTAGCGGGGGCTACAGAGCTTTCTTT
>13|TRBV18|many|TRBJ1-1|TRBD1
CASSPGQGTEAFF
TGTGCCAGCTCACCGGGACAGGGCACTGAAGCTTTCTTT
>14|TRBV20-1|-|TRBJ1-1|-
CSAQRAGPNTEAFF
TGCAGTGCTCAGCGGGCAGGGCCGAACACTGAAGCTTTCTTT
>17|TRBV11-2|-|TRBJ2-6|-
CASSSRVVPQGANVLTF
TGTGCCAGCAGCTCCAGGGTAGTTCCGCAGGGGGCCAACGTCCTGACTTTC
>13|TRBV7-8|-|TRBJ1-2|-
CASSLDNTYGYTF
TGTGCCAGCAGCTTGGACAACACCTATGGCTACACCTTC
>16|TRBV5-1|few|TRBJ2-3|-
CASSLSGPLSTDTQYF
TGCGCCAGCAGCCTCTCTGGCCCTCTTAGCACAGATACGCAGTATTTT
>15|TRBV7-8|few|TRBJ1-6|TRBD1
CASSLASRGGSPLHF
TGTGCCAGCAGCTTAGCATCCAGGGGGGGTTCACCCCTCCACTTT
>12|TRBV12-3/TRBV12-4|many|TRBJ2-2|-
CASSPRTGELFF
TGTGCCAGCAGCCCTAGGACCGGGGAGCTGTTTTTT
>16|TRBV21-1|few|TRBJ2-5|-
CASSKGVHLLQETQYF
TGTGCCAGCAGCAAAGGGGTGCATTTGCTTCAAGAGACCCAGTACTTC
>15|TRBV9|few|TRBJ2-1|-
CASSVRGLPYNEQFF
TGTGCCAGCAGCGTTCGCGGGTTGCCTTACAATGAGCAGTTCTTC
>15|TRBV6-6|few|TRBJ2-7|TRBD1
CASSVTGKSSYEQYF
TGTGCCAGCAGTGTGACAGGGAAGAGCTCCTACGAGCAGTACTTC
>15|TRBV9|-|TRBJ1-2|-
CASRGGDTGYYGYTF
TGTGCCAGCAGGGGTGGCGACACTGGATACTATGGCTACACCTTC
>15|TRBV28|few|TRBJ2-7|TRBD1
CASSSIRTGSYEQYF
TGTGCCAGCAGTTCTATCAGGACAGGTTCCTACGAGCAGTACTTC
>15|TRBV19|few|TRBJ1-6|-
CASSQFGGGNSPLHF
TGTGCCAGTAGTCAGTTTGGCGGCGGCAATTCACCCCTCCACTTT
>12|TRBV28|many|TRBJ1-5|-
CASSLTQRPQHF
TGTGCCAGCAGTCTAACCCAAAGGCCCCAGCATTTT
>14|TRBV20-1|few|TRBJ1-1|-
CSATALGFDTEAFF
TGCAGTGCTACTGCTCTGGGTTTTGACACTGAAGCTTTCTTT
>16|TRBV6-1|-|TRBJ2-5|-
CASSEDRSVGRETQYF
TGTGCCAGCAGTGAAGACCGGTCCGTTGGCCGGGAGACCCAGTACTTC
>12|TRBV7-9|few|TRBJ2-1|-
CASNLAGGEQFF
TGTGCCAGCAACCTAGCCGGCGGTGAGCAGTTCTTC
>15|TRBV7-3|many|TRBJ1-1|-
CASSLTPLDTAEAFF
TGTGCCAGCAGCTTAACTCCCCTGGACACCGCTGAAGCTTTCTTT
>16|TRBV11-2|-|TRBJ2-1|TRBD2
CASSLRPGLAVNEQFF
TGTGCCAGCAGCTTACGTCCGGGACTAGCGGTAAATGAGCAGTTCTTC
>15|TRBV3-1|few|TRBJ2-1|TRBD2
CASSQGAGEVNEQFF
TGTGCCAGCAGCCAAGGGGCGGGGGAGGTGAATGAGCAGTTCTTC
>13|TRBV29-1|-|TRBJ2-7|-
CSATDRSSYEQYF
TGCAGCGCTACAGACAGGTCCTCCTACGAGCAGTACTTC
>16|TRBV5-1|many|TRBJ2-3|-
CASSLEGRSSTDTQYF
TGCGCCAGCAGCTTGGAGGGCCGCTCTAGCACAGATACGCAGTATTTT
>17|TRBV9|few|TRBJ2-5|TRBD1
CASSDPEGGTGFETQYF
TGTGCCAGCAGCGACCCGGAGGGGGGGACAGGGTTTGAGACCCAGTACTTC
>12|TRBV7-9|few|TRBJ1-1|-
CAAGREDTEAFF
TGTGCCGCCGGGAGGGAGGACACTGAAGCTTTCTTT
>15|TRBV5-5|-|TRBJ1-5|-
CASSFGPAADQPQHF
TGTGCCAGCAGCTTTGGTCCCGCGGCCGATCAGCCCCAGCATTTT
>16|TRBV14|-|TRBJ2-3|-
CASSQRTLGSTDTQYF
TGTGCCAGCAGCCAGAGGACCCTGGGTAGCACAGATACGCAGTATTTT
>15|TRBV28|-|TRBJ2-1|TRBD1
CASSLGSARDRGLFF
TGTGCCAGCAGTTTAGGTTCCGCAAGGGACAGGGGTTTGTTCTTC
>16|TRBV6-5|many|TRBJ1-2|TRBD1
CASSSWTGTQNYGYTF
TGTGCCAGCAGTTCCTGGACAGGGACACAGAACTATGGCTACACCTTC
>14|TRBV7-2|many|TRBJ2-7|TRBD1
CASSSGTGINEQYF
TGTGCCAGCAGTTCCGGGACAGGGATCAACGAGCAGTACTTC
>12|TRBV5-1|many|TRBJ1-2|-
CASSTVNYGYTF
TGCGCCAGCAGCACGGTAAACTATGGCTACACCTTC
>14|TRBV10-3|many|TRBJ1-5|-
CAISDSDLNQPQHF
TGTGCCATCAGTGATTCGGACCTCAATCAGCCCCAGCATTTT